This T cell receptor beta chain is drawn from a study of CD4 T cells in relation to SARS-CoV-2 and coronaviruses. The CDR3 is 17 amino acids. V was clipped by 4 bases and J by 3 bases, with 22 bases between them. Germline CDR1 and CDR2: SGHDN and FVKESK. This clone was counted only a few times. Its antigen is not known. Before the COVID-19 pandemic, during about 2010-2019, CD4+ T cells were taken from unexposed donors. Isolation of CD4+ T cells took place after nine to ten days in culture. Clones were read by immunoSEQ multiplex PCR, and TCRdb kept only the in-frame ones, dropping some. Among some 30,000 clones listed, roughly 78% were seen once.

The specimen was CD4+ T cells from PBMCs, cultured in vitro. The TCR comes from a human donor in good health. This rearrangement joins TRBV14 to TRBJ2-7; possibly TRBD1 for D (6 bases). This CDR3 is CASSPGTTSLSIYEQYF. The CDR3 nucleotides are TGTGCCAGCAGCCCCGGGACAACATCACTTTCTATCTACGAGCAGTACTTC.